Following are 13 T cell receptor beta chains from one sample sequenced in a study of Tregs in tolerant kidney transplant recipients. TCRdb's copy holds only in-frame clones and misses some; the assay was immunoSEQ multiplex PCR. The table counts more than 30,000 clones; under 15% lies in the top ten. Sequencing was performed on CD8+ T cells from blood, taken before the transplant. The receptors originated from a human donor who received a combined kidney and bone marrow transplant.

Points on this clone: The read ends 3 residues before the CDR3 terminus; that terminus is restored from the germline J gene. The V call is TRBV30, the J call TRBJ2-5, with D maybe TRBD2 (6 bases). The V gene's germline CDR1 is GTSNPN and CDR2 SVGIG (reference sequence). The CDR3 covers 13 residues. V lost 1 base, J lost 1 base, and 7 bases lay in between. Incomplete CDR3 DNA: TGTGCCTGGAGTGGGGACTTCCAAGAGACC. Translated, it gives CAWSGDFQET. The entire CDR3 sequence reads CAWSGDFQETQYF.

With regard to this clone: The read terminates 3 residues ahead of where the CDR3 ends, so the germline J gene completes it. The V call is TRBV20-1, the J call TRBJ2-7; D gene unclear. Germline V lookup: CDR1 DFQATT, CDR2 SNEGSKA (reference sequence). Trimming pared 1 base from V and 2 bases from J, leaving 21 bases between. The CDR3 sequence is 17 residues long. The CDR3 bases that were read are TGCAGTGCTAGAGTGTACCCCCTGACATCCTTTGCCTACGAG. It encodes CSARVYPLTSFAYE. The whole CDR3 protein reads CSARVYPLTSFAYEQYF.

On this clone: The read is 3 residues too short to cover the CDR3 end, so that end is filled in from the germline J gene. This chain connects TRBV20-1 to TRBJ2-1; 7 bases map to TRBD1. Germline CDR1 is DFQATT and CDR2 is SNEGSKA (reference sequence). The CDR3 spans 15 residues. Trimming at V came to 5 bases and at J to 4 bases, leaving 11 bases not matched to a gene. The chain's CDR3 is CSAYLGTEIYNEQFF. The DNA read from the CDR3 is TGCAGTGCTTACCTCGGGACAGAGATTTACAATGAG.

Turning to this clone: Read data end 3 residues before the CDR3 end; the end is taken from the germline J gene. The chain couples TRBV20-1 to TRBJ1-1; 10 nucleotides align to TRBD1. The CDR3 runs to 19 residues. J lost 3 bases, V lost 2 bases, and 18 bases had no gene match. Looked up from germline, CDR1 is DFQATT and CDR2 is SNEGSKA (reference sequence). Incomplete CDR3 DNA: TGCAGTGCTAGACCGGAGTGGTGGGGACAGGGGTTCGGTGACACTGAA. Encoded protein: CSARPEWWGQGFGDTE. The CDR3 reads in full as CSARPEWWGQGFGDTEAFF.

Details on this clone: The sequence runs out 3 residues before the end of the CDR3; the remainder is reconstructed from the germline J gene. This sequence joins TRBV19 and TRBJ2-3; 11 nucleotides agree with TRBD1. CDR1 and CDR2 (germline): LNHDA, SQIVND (reference sequence). The CDR3 is 17 amino acids. V shed 9 bases, J shed 0 bases, and the junction held 11 bases outside the gene matches. The DNA read from the CDR3 is TGTGCCAGCTACGGACAGGGGGCCCTACCTAGCACAGATACG. Its protein product is CASYGQGALPSTDT. The full CDR3 reads CASYGQGALPSTDTQYF. The variable domain in full, completed from reference TRBV19 and TRBJ2-3, reads DGGITQSPKYLFRKEGQNVTLSCEQNLNHDAMYWYRQDPGQGLRLIYYSQIVNDFQKGDIAEGYSVSREKKESFPLTVTSAQKNPTAFYLCASYGQGALPSTDTQYFGPGTRLTVL.

About this clone: Read data end 3 residues before the CDR3 end; the end is taken from the germline J gene. The J gene is TRBJ2-3, the V gene TRBV19; the D call may be TRBD1 or TRBD2 (5 bases each). This CDR3 comprises 16 residues. V gave up 7 bases and J gave up 3 bases, with 20 bases separating them. From germline, CDR1 is LNHDA and CDR2 SQIVND (reference sequence). Partial CDR3 DNA: TGTGCCAGTAATGAAGGGGAGCAGGGTCGGACAGATACG. Translation gives CASNEGEQGRTDT. The entire CDR3 protein is CASNEGEQGRTDTQYF.

A note on this clone: Read data end 3 residues before the CDR3 end; the end is taken from the germline J gene. This chain connects TRBV13 to TRBJ1-4; TRBD1 matches at 10 bases. V was pared by 5 bases and J by 5 bases, with 2 bases of the junction left unmatched. The V gene's germline CDR1 is PRHDT and CDR2 FYEKMQ (reference sequence). This CDR3 is 14 amino acids long. Incomplete CDR3 DNA: TGTGCCAGCAGCGCGGACAGGGGGAATGAAAAA. It yields the protein CASSADRGNEK. The complete CDR3 protein is CASSADRGNEKLFF. The whole variable domain, filled in from reference TRBV13 and TRBJ1-4, reads AAGVIQSPRHLIKEKRETATLKCYPIPRHDTVYWYQQGPGQDPQFLISFYEKMQSDKGSIPDRFSAQQFSDYHSELNMSSLELGDSALYFCASSADRGNEKLFFGSGTQLSVL.

Turning to this clone: The read stops 3 residues short of the end of the CDR3; the missing end is completed from the germline J gene. The chain carries TRBV6-2 or TRBV6-3 and TRBJ1-4; 9 positions agree with TRBD1. V was pared by 10 bases and J by 6 bases, with 6 bases of the junction left unmatched. This CDR3 comprises 13 residues. Looked up from germline, CDR1 is MNHEY and CDR2 is SVGEGT. The CDR3 sequence is CATEDRGDEKLFF. The sequenced CDR3 bases are TGTGCCACCGAGGACAGGGGTGATGAAAAA.

A word on this clone: With the read ending 3 residues before the CDR3 end, the germline J gene is used to fill in that end. The V and J genes are TRBV7-8 and TRBJ2-7; 7 bases match TRBD1. CDR3 length: 14 amino acids. V was clipped by 5 bases and J by 4 bases; unmatched bases: 8. Germline V lookup: CDR1 SGHVS, CDR2 FQNEAQ. Partial CDR3 DNA: TGTGCCAGCAGCCTCAGGGGGAGAGCATACGAG. Translation: CASSLRGRAYE. The CDR3 as a whole reads CASSLRGRAYEQYF.

Here the CDR3 reads CSAMPRDSYSYEQYF. Incomplete CDR3 DNA: TGCAGTGCTATGCCGCGGGACAGCTACTCCTACGAG. V is TRBV20-1 and J is TRBJ2-7, with D tentatively TRBD1 (7 bases). The sequenced fragment ends 3 residues before the CDR3 boundary, so the rest is inferred from the germline J gene. This CDR3 is 15 amino acids long. Germline loops: CDR1 DFQATT, CDR2 SNEGSKA (reference sequence). V was trimmed by 4 bases and J by 0 bases, leaving 16 bases between them.

The CDR3 here is CASKLGSIEAFF. The sequenced CDR3 bases are TGTGCCAGCAAGCTAGGCTCGATTGAA. V gene TRBV19 combines with J gene TRBJ1-1; D not resolved. Sequencing ends 3 residues short of the CDR3 end; the germline J gene provides the rest. The V end lost 9 bases, the J end lost 7 bases, and 15 bases lay between the germline ends. The CDR3 has 12 amino acids. The V gene's germline CDR1 is LNHDA and CDR2 SQIVND (reference sequence).

As regards this clone: Read data end 3 residues before the CDR3 end; the end is taken from the germline J gene. The chain recombines TRBV20-1 with TRBJ2-2, with D possibly being TRBD2 (6 bases). This CDR3 has 16 residues. Deletions cut 0 bases from V and 2 bases from J, with 13 bases between. The germline V gene has CDR1 DFQATT and CDR2 SNEGSKA (reference sequence). The CDR3 bases that were read are TGCAGTGCTAGAGATGGGCTAGCGATAAACACCGGGGAG. It specifies CSARDGLAINTGE. The CDR3 in full is CSARDGLAINTGELFF.

As regards this clone: The missing CDR3 end, 3 residues past where the read stops, is filled in from the germline J gene. This sequence joins TRBV7-8 and TRBJ2-1, with unresolved D. Trimming left V 1 base short and J 8 bases short, with 6 bases between. This CDR3 spans 12 amino acids. The V gene's germline CDR1 is SGHVS and CDR2 FQNEAQ. The CDR3 protein is CASSLEVDEQFF. CDR3 bases read: TGTGCCAGCAGCTTAGAGGTGGATGAG.